This record covers a single T cell receptor beta chain. This record comes from a study of Graves' ophthalmopathy and Graves' hyperthyroidism. Amplification targeted the TCR beta CDR3 regions, with RNA transcripts as the source material. A first-round RT-PCR used HTBI primers, followed by a second-round multiplex PCR. TCRdb used MiXCR to reprocess the multiplex PCR reads, holding one entry per CDR3 protein. The repertoire has about 400,000 distinct CDR3 sequences, approximately 20% of them found once; the top ten carry roughly 1.5%. The germline CDR1 and CDR2 sequences are MNHEY and SVGAGI. This CDR3 contains 14 residues. V was pared by 6 bases and J by 5 bases, with 16 bases between.

The chain recombines TRBV6-5 with TRBJ2-5; D may be TRBD2 (5 bases). The sequence came from a woman aged 18 to 35 with Graves' ophthalmopathy. Sequencing input: peripheral blood. This CDR3 is CASSYGGRGETQYF. The CDR3 nucleotides read TGTGCCAGCAGCTACGGCGGTAGAGGGGAGACCCAGTACTTC.